This TCR beta chain was recorded in a study of cytotoxic CD8 clonotypes in ibrutinib-treated CLL. Germline V gives CDR1 MNHEY, CDR2 SMNVEV (reference sequence). The CDR3 runs to 18 residues. The V segment lost 6 bases and the J segment 0 bases; nucleotides outside the gene matches: 9. Clones were read by immunoSEQ multiplex PCR, and TCRdb kept only the in-frame ones, dropping some. The sample gives 150,000 or so clones, approximately 91% of which show up once; 3% to 3.5% is in the top ten. Study-level points and caveats: Exceeding age-matched healthy donors, baseline clonality also tracked the counts of circulating CD8+ T cells. Timing of sampling differed between sustained-remission and progressing patients. Before falling back toward baseline at progression, clonality had risen at the time of ibrutinib response.

As to this clone: Its cognate antigen is unknown.

This sample comprised PBMCs, obtained at disease progression, from a patient treated with ibrutinib. V and J are TRBV27 and TRBJ1-5; TRBD1 agrees at 12 bases. The TCR comes from a human donor with chronic lymphocytic leukemia. The DNA for the CDR3 is TGTGCCAGCAGACCGGGACAGGGGGCCCAATATAGCAATCAGCCCCAGCATTTT. It is translated as CASRPGQGAQYSNQPQHF.